The next 26 T cell receptor beta chains were all read from a single sample in a study of blood T cell repertoires in COVID-19. Data came from immunoSEQ multiplex PCR; TCRdb stores just in-frame clones and leaves some out. The sample has hundreds of thousands of clones; under 90% are singletons. The sample was peripheral blood. The receptors here all came from a woman between 35 and 50 years old with active or convalescent COVID-19.

The rearrangement links TRBV19 to TRBJ1-5; D not certain. The CDR3 has 16 residues. V dropped 11 bases and J dropped 1 base, with 21 bases sitting between them. Germline values: CDR1 LNHDA, CDR2 SQIVND (reference sequence). CDR3 residues: CAGSSLEGGSNQPQHF. DNA for the CDR3: TGTGCCGGATCGTCTCTGGAGGGTGGGAGCAATCAGCCCCAGCATTTT.

Only a few counts were recorded for this clone. The chain couples TRBV9 to TRBJ1-1, with D possibly TRBD1 on 5 matching bases. Trimming shortened V by 3 bases and J by 2 bases, and 11 bases separated the two germline ends. CDR1 is SGDLS and CDR2 is YYNGEE in the germline V gene. CDR3 length: 14 amino acids. CDR3 DNA sequence: TGTGCCAGCAGCGCACAGACAGACAACACTGAAGCTTTCTTT. Its translation is CASSAQTDNTEAFF.

The V gene is TRBV19, the J gene TRBJ2-2; D perhaps matches TRBD2 (5 bases). In germline, CDR1 is LNHDA, CDR2 SQIVND (reference sequence). The length of the CDR3 is 16 residues. V shed 3 bases and J shed 0 bases, with 11 bases lying between them. The CDR3 here is CASSIVGGPNTGELFF. The CDR3 coding sequence is TGTGCCAGTAGTATCGTCGGCGGGCCGAACACCGGGGAGCTGTTTTTT.

This clone came up once. V is TRBV7-6 and J is TRBJ2-5; 7 positions match TRBD2. The V gene end was trimmed by 5 bases and the J gene end by 5 bases; junction bases not matched to a gene: 20. The CDR3 runs to 18 residues. CDR1 SGHVS and CDR2 FNYEAQ come from the germline V gene. CDR3 coding DNA: TGTGCCAGCAGCGCCGGCCCCACCCAGGGAGGGGCAGGGGAGACCCAGTACTTC. This encodes CASSAGPTQGGAGETQYF.

This clone occurred once. The chain couples TRBV24-1 to TRBJ2-3, with TRBD2 identical over 10 bases. The germline gives CDR1 KGHDR, CDR2 SFDVKD. V shed 5 bases and J 5 bases; nucleotides not matched to a gene: 15. This CDR3 comprises 18 residues. The CDR3 protein is CATSGLMASGRGQDTQYF. DNA for the CDR3: TGTGCCACCAGTGGCCTAATGGCAAGCGGGAGGGGACAAGATACGCAGTATTTT.

The J gene is TRBJ2-2, the V gene TRBV7-3, with D maybe TRBD1 (5 bases). CDR3 length: 13 amino acids. CDR1 and CDR2 from the germline V gene are SGHTA and FQGTGA. Trimming shortened V by 5 bases and J by 5 bases, and 9 bases separated the two germline ends. The CDR3 reads CASSGRVTGELFF. CDR3 sequence (DNA): TGTGCCAGCAGCGGCAGGGTTACCGGGGAGCTGTTTTTT.

This chain joins TRBV2 and TRBJ1-2; TRBD1 agrees at 7 bases. This CDR3 is built from 13 residues. Germline trimming cut 7 bases from V and 7 bases from J; bases unmatched to any gene: 9. Germline CDR1 reads SNHLY; CDR2 reads FYNNEI. The CDR3 region has the DNA TGTGCCAGCACCAACAGGGGAAGGGGTGGCTACACCTTC. The encoded protein is CASTNRGRGGYTF.

In this sample, this clone turned up a few times. The V gene is TRBV30, the J gene TRBJ1-5, with D maybe TRBD1 (5 bases). V was trimmed by 4 bases and J by 2 bases, leaving 12 bases between them. Looked up from germline, CDR1 is GTSNPN and CDR2 is SVGIG (reference sequence). The CDR3 consists of 14 residues. CDR3 bases: TGTGCCTGGACCCGCCAGGGCCGCAATCAGCCCCAGCATTTT. Translation gives CAWTRQGRNQPQHF.

The chain links TRBV28 to TRBJ1-2; 8 bases match TRBD1. The CDR3 contains 13 residues. With 5 bases clipped from V and 6 bases from J, the junction kept 5 bases outside the gene matches. The V gene's germline CDR1 is MDHEN and CDR2 SYDVKM. CDR3 coding DNA: TGTGCCAGCAGTCCGAGACAGGGGAATGGCTACACCTTC. Its translation is CASSPRQGNGYTF.

The DNA of the CDR3 is TGTGCCAGCAGTCGCCGTGCGCATTCGGAATCTAGCGGGCAGAACACCGGGGAGCTGTTTTTT. Translation gives CASSRRAHSESSGQNTGELFF. The J gene is TRBJ2-2, the V gene TRBV6-6; 8 bases align to TRBD2. The germline gives CDR1 MNHNY, CDR2 SVGAGI (reference sequence). The CDR3 length is 21 residues. V shed 5 bases and J 1 base; nucleotides not matched to a gene: 21.

V is TRBV10-3 and J is TRBJ2-5; tentatively, D is TRBD2 (6 bases). Germline lookup yields CDR1 ENHRY and CDR2 SYGVKD. V lost 10 bases, J lost 3 bases, and 15 bases lay in between. The CDR3 contains 13 residues. The CDR3: CATGWGGEETQYF. CDR3 DNA sequence: TGTGCCACCGGGTGGGGCGGGGAAGAGACCCAGTACTTC.

This sequence joins TRBV19 and TRBJ2-1; 11 bases agree with TRBD1. This CDR3 spans 15 amino acids. Per the germline V gene, CDR1 is LNHDA and CDR2 is SQIVND (reference sequence). After removal of 3 bases from V and 6 bases from J, the junction contained 4 bases not matched to a gene. The CDR3: CASSIRTGGGNEQFF. CDR3 sequence (DNA): TGTGCCAGTAGTATCCGGACAGGGGGCGGCAATGAGCAGTTCTTC.

The genes are TRBV5-1 and TRBJ2-2; D may be TRBD1 (6 bases). The germline V gene encodes CDR1 SGHRS and CDR2 YFSETQ. The V end was cut by 6 bases, the J end by 4 bases, with 13 bases between. This CDR3 is 14 amino acids long. CDR3 loop: CASNTGWGTGELFF. CDR3 sequence (DNA): TGCGCCAGCAACACAGGGTGGGGCACCGGGGAGCTGTTTTTT.

This clone was observed a single time. This chain links TRBV4-3 with TRBJ2-2; the match to TRBD2 covers 8 bases. Losses at the gene ends were 0 bases for V and 4 bases for J; bases not matched to a gene: 4. Germline V gene lookup returns CDR1 LGHNA and CDR2 YSLEER. This CDR3 has 16 residues. The CDR3 DNA reads TGCGCCAGCAGCCAAGAATCCGGGGGGGGCACCGGGGAGCTGTTTTTT. Its protein product is CASSQESGGGTGELFF.

This clone came up once. The genes are TRBV12-3 or TRBV12-4 and TRBJ1-6; D is perhaps TRBD1 (5 bases). V was cut by 5 bases and J by 13 bases, with 15 bases left in between. The CDR3 runs to 13 residues. The DNA for the CDR3 is TGTGCCAGCAGTCGGGGGACTTCTCTCCCCCTCCACTTT. Translating gives CASSRGTSLPLHF.

V gene TRBV5-1 combines with J gene TRBJ1-1, with 10 positions matching TRBD1. V dropped 0 bases and J dropped 5; count of bases not matched to a gene: 16. CDR3 length equals 19 residues. Germline values: CDR1 SGHRS, CDR2 YFSETQ. The CDR3 DNA follows: TGCGCCAGCAGCTTGGCCCAGACAGGGGGCGGCCTCAGTGTAACTGAAGCTTTCTTT. Encoded protein: CASSLAQTGGGLSVTEAFF.

The genes are TRBV19 and TRBJ2-3, with no clear D. Deletions cut 6 bases from V and 0 bases from J, with 13 bases between. Germline values: CDR1 LNHDA, CDR2 SQIVND (reference sequence). The CDR3 consists of 15 residues. The CDR3 is CASSTLVSSTDTQYF. In DNA, the CDR3 is TGTGCCAGTAGCACTTTAGTGTCTAGCACAGATACGCAGTATTTT.

The V call is TRBV6-5, the J call TRBJ1-1; D is unclear. This CDR3 has 12 residues. Germline CDR1 reads MNHEY; CDR2 reads SVGAGI. The V and J ends lost 6 bases and 1 base respectively, with 6 bases between them. Here the CDR3 reads CASRLGNTEAFF. As DNA, the CDR3 is TGTGCCAGCAGGCTAGGGAACACTGAAGCTTTCTTT.

The J gene is TRBJ2-1, the V gene TRBV6-5; a weak D match, TRBD2 (5 bases). The V and J ends lost 8 bases and 11 bases respectively, with 13 bases between them. The CDR3 runs to 11 residues. Germline V lookup: CDR1 MNHEY, CDR2 SVGAGI. Here the CDR3 DNA reads TGTGCCAGCGGAACGACGGGAAAGCAGTTCTTC. Translated, it gives CASGTTGKQFF.

V gene TRBV5-4 combines with J gene TRBJ1-1; 7 nucleotides match TRBD1. This CDR3 comprises 16 residues. Germline V lookup: CDR1 SGHNT, CDR2 YYREEE (reference sequence). Losses at the gene ends were 0 bases for V and 3 bases for J; bases not matched to a gene: 8. Here the CDR3 reads CASSLARRGLDTEAFF. The DNA for the CDR3 is TGTGCCAGCAGCTTGGCCAGAAGGGGGCTTGACACTGAAGCTTTCTTT. The variable domain in full, completed from reference TRBV5-4 and TRBJ1-1, reads ETGVTQSPTHLIKTRGQQVTLRCSSQSGHNTVSWYQQALGQGPQFIFQYYREEENGRGNFPPRFSGLQFPNYSSELNVNALELDDSALYLCASSLARRGLDTEAFFGQGTRLTVV.

The chain uses TRBV5-5 and TRBJ1-1; the D is unclear. This CDR3 is 13 amino acids long. V was clipped by 0 bases and J by 3 bases, with 6 bases between them. Per the germline V gene, CDR1 is SGHKS and CDR2 is YYEKEE (reference sequence). CDR3: CASSLGPDTEAFF. DNA of the CDR3: TGTGCCAGCAGCTTGGGTCCAGACACTGAAGCTTTCTTT.

This sequence joins TRBV28 and TRBJ2-1; TRBD2 aligns across 8 bases. This CDR3 contains 13 residues. Germline assignment: CDR1 MDHEN and CDR2 SYDVKM. Losses at the gene ends were 10 bases for V and 3 bases for J; bases not matched to a gene: 5. CDR3 in DNA: TGTGCCATCCGGGGGGGGAACTACAATGAGCAGTTCTTC. Translation gives CAIRGGNYNEQFF.

The rearrangement joins TRBV30 to TRBJ2-2; D possibly corresponds to TRBD1 (6 bases). The germline V and J ends were trimmed by 4 bases and 2 bases, with 17 bases remaining between them. The CDR3 sequence is 16 residues long. Germline CDR1 GTSNPN, CDR2 SVGIG (reference sequence). CDR3 bases: TGTGCCTGGAAGCGCTCTGGGGGCTTCAACACCGGGGAGCTGTTTTTT. The encoded protein is CAWKRSGGFNTGELFF.

V is TRBV7-9 and J is TRBJ2-1; 10 bases match TRBD1. The germline gives CDR1 SEHNR, CDR2 FQNEAQ (reference sequence). V dropped 3 bases and J dropped 9; count of bases not matched to a gene: 2. The CDR3 has 13 amino acids. CDR3 protein: CASSFGTGAEQFF. The CDR3, as DNA: TGTGCCAGCAGCTTCGGGACAGGGGCTGAGCAGTTCTTC.

V is TRBV27 and J is TRBJ2-1; D ambiguous. Trimming removed 5 bases at V and 7 bases at J, with 9 bases between. The CDR3 covers 12 residues. The germline gives CDR1 MNHEY, CDR2 SMNVEV (reference sequence). CDR3 DNA: TGTGCCAGCAGTGAGGAGAATAATGAGCAGTTCTTC. It yields the protein CASSEENNEQFF.

This clone was counted a single time. The CDR3 region is CASSPGQRGTPFF. In DNA form, the CDR3 reads TGCGCCAGCAGCCCCGGCCAGCGGGGGACCCCGTTCTTC. J is TRBJ2-1 and V is TRBV5-1; TRBD2 matches 8 bases. V lost 4 bases and J lost 15; bases outside the gene matches: 12. The CDR3 is 13 residues long. Germline CDR1 reads SGHRS; CDR2 reads YFSETQ.